The 4 T cell receptor beta chains presented below share a single source sample, sequenced in a study of CD8+ T cells in alopecia areata. Treatment indicated: oral pan-JAK inhibitor, 5-10 mg twice daily. Sequencing used cDNA as its template, made by extracting RNA and reverse transcribing it. Produced via immunoSEQ multiplex PCR; TCRdb's table is partial and in-frame only. The sample contains 150,000 to 200,000 clones, about 65% of which appear only once. The source was CD4+ T cells sorted from blood, collected at approximately week 50, from a patient treated with tofacitinib. The source of these receptors is a human donor with alopecia areata.

Note on this clone: This sample includes further DNA sequences coding for the same CDR3. The chain links TRBV30 to TRBJ2-3, with 10 bases fitting TRBD2. CDR3 length equals 15 residues. Per germline, CDR1 GTSNPN and CDR2 SVGIG (reference sequence). After removal of 0 bases from V and 1 base from J, the junction contained 1 base not matched to a gene. The CDR3, as DNA: TGTGCCTGGAGTGTCGGACTAGCGGGCACAGATACGCAGTATTTT. Its protein product is CAWSVGLAGTDTQYF.

This clone was seen once. The chain recombines TRBV5-6 with TRBJ2-3, with 7 bases identical to TRBD2. CDR1 is SGHDT, CDR2 YYEEEE, per germline. The CDR3 sequence is 12 residues long. The trim removed 0 bases at V and 8 bases at J, leaving 0 bases unmatched. CDR3 in amino acids: CASSLAGGTQYF. CDR3 DNA: TGTGCCAGCAGCTTGGCGGGGGGTACGCAGTATTTT. Based on the CDR3 plus reference TRBV5-6 and TRBJ2-3, the full variable domain is DAGVTQSPTHLIKTRGQQVTLRCSPKSGHDTVSWYQQALGQGPQFIFQYYEEEERQRGNFPDRFSGHQFPNYSSELNVNALLLGDSALYLCASSLAGGTQYFGPGTRLTVL.

CDR3: CASSKAGTGISGANVLTF. CDR3 DNA: TGCGCCAGCAGCAAGGCCGGGACAGGGATCTCTGGGGCCAACGTCCTGACTTTC. This rearrangement joins TRBV5-1 to TRBJ2-6; 9 positions match TRBD1. Looked up from germline, CDR1 is SGHRS and CDR2 is YFSETQ. The CDR3 runs to 18 residues. Trimming cost V 4 bases and J 0 bases; bases outside gene matches: 8.

In its sample, this clone was seen a few times. CDR3 sequence reads: CASSLPFLNTEAFF. CDR3 DNA sequence: TGTGCCAGCAGCCTCCCATTCTTGAACACTGAAGCTTTCTTT. The rearrangement joins TRBV7-2 to TRBJ1-1; D is unresolved. CDR1 is SGHTA, CDR2 FQGNSA, per germline. V lost 5 bases to trimming and J lost 0 bases, with 10 bases between them. The CDR3 is 14 amino acids. Full variable domain (outside the CDR3, taken from reference TRBV7-2 and TRBJ1-1): GAGVSQSPSNKVTEKGKDVELRCDPISGHTALYWYRQSLGQGLEFLIYFQGNSAPDKSGLPSDRFSAERTGGSVSTLTIQRTQQEDSAVYLCASSLPFLNTEAFFGQGTRLTVV.